This record concerns one T cell receptor beta chain sequence. Per the original data handling: Nucleated cell number was recorded as an estimate derived from reference gene primer amplification. The assay was immunoSEQ multiplex PCR, and TCRdb's table has in-frame clones only and misses some. D and trimming come from the DNA, and the V and J calls and clone size come from that table. The sample holds about 100,000 clones, over 75% seen once. The data originate from a study of blood T cell repertoires in COVID-19. Whole-study context: Samples came from the United States, Italy and Spain, spanning acute and convalescent COVID-19. From T cells, B-cell-depleted T cells, or PBMCs came the material, which was cDNA or gDNA.

Germline loops: CDR1 LNHDA, CDR2 SQIVND (reference sequence). This CDR3 is 15 amino acids long. Trimming cost V 4 bases and J 2 bases, with 11 bases left between them. This clonotype was sampled from a human donor in a cohort sampled during active COVID-19. Sequenced sample: peripheral blood. The chain recombines TRBV19 with TRBJ2-2, with D perhaps matching TRBD1 (5 bases). In DNA, the CDR3 is TGTGCCAGTAGTAAGGGGCCCCTTAACACCGGGGAGCTGTTTTTT. Amino acids: CASSKGPLNTGELFF.